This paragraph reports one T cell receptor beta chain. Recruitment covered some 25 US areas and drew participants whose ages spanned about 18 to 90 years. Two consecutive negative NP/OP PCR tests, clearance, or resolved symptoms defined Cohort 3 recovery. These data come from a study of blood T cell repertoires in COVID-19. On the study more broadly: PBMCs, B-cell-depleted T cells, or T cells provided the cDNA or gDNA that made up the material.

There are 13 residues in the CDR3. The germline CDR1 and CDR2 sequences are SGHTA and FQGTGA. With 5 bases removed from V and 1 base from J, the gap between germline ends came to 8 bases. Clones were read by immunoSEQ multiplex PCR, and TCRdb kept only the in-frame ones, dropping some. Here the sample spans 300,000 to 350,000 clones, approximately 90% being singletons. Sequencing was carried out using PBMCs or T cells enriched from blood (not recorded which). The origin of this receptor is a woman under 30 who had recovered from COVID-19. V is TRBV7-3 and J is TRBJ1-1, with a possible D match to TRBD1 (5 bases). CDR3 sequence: CASSPQGNTEAFF. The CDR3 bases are TGTGCCAGCAGCCCTCAGGGGAACACTGAAGCTTTCTTT.